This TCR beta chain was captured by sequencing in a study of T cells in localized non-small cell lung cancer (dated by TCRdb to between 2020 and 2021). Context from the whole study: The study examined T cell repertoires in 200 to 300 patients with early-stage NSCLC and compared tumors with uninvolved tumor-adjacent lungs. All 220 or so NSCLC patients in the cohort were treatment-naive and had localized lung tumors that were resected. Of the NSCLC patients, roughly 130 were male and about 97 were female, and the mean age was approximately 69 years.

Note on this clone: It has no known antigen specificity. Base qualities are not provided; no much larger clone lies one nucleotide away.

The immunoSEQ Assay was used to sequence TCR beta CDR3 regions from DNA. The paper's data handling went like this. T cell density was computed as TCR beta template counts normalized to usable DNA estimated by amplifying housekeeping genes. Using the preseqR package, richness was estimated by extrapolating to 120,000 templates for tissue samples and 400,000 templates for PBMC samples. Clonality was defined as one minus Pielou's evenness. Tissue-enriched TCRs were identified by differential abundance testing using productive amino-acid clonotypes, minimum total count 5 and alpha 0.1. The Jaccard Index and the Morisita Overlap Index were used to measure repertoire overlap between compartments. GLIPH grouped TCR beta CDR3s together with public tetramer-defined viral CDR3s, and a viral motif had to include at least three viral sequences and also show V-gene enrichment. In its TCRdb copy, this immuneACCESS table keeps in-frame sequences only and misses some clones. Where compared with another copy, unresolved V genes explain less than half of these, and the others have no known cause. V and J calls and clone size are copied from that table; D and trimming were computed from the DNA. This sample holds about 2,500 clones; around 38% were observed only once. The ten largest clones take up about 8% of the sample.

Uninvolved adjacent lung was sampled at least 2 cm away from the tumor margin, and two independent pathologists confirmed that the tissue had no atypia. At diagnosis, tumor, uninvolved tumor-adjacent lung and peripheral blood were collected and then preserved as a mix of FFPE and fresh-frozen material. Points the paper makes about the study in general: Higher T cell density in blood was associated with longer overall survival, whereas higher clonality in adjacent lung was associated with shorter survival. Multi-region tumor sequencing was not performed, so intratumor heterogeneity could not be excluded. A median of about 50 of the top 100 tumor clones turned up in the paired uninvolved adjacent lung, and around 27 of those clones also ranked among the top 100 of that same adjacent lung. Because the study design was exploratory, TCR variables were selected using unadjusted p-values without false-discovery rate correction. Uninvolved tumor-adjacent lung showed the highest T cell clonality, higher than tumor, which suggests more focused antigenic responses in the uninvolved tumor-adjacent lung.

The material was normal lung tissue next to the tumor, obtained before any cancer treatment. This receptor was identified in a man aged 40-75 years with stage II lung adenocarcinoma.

At the DNA level, the sequence is TGTGCCAGCAGCCATGTTCGAGGGGGGTCTTCTAGCACAGATACGCAGTATTTT. Its protein reads: CASSHVRGGSSSTDTQYF. The rearrangement combines TRBV14 with TRBJ2-3; the D region may be TRBD1 or TRBD2, each matching 6 bases equally. The CDR3 goes from the cysteine to the phenylalanine over 18 residues. The DNA shown is the 54-base CDR3, in frame from base 1. Trimming takes 3 bases from V and 0 bases from J, and the germline ends sit 19 bases apart. CDR1 and CDR2 (SGHDN, FVKESK) derive from the germline V gene.